This T cell receptor (beta chain) comes out of a study of cytomegalovirus exposure and HLA in healthy donors. The count of this clone is one. V lost 4 bases and J lost 8, with 11 bases in between. This CDR3 comprises 12 residues. From germline, CDR1 is MGHRA and CDR2 YSYEKL. Assay: immunoSEQ multiplex PCR; the TCRdb copy retains only in-frame clones and omits some. The sample has 140,000 or so clones, roughly 87% seen once. V is TRBV4-1 and J is TRBJ1-2; possibly TRBD1 for D (6 bases). This receptor was taken from a man aged 18 to 29 in good health and CMV-seropositive. The sequenced material came from PBMCs. The CDR3 is CASSPAGQGYTF. CDR3 DNA: TGCGCCAGCAGCCCAGCGGGACAAGGCTACACCTTC.